This is a list of T cell receptor beta chains from one sample in a study of molecular identifiers for immune sequencing clone quantification. TCRdb reanalysed the PCR reads using MiXCR and keeps one entry per CDR3 protein. Counted here are 75,000 to 95,000 distinct CDR3 sequences, about 23% occurring once; the ten biggest clones make up approximately 0.78%. The sample comprised naive CD8+ T cells from blood, with Jurkat cell RNA spiked in. The receptors were gathered from a human donor in good health. Some libraries in this study had Jurkat cell RNA spiked in. Both conserved end residues are part of each CDR3. Each record gives: CDR3 protein, CDR3 DNA, J gene, D gene, clone size, V gene. The D gene is left open where the match is weak. Clone size, where shown, is once, few, many, or a class for clones that have expanded.

CDR3 protein: CASSMSSQRQGLYEQYF
CDR3 DNA: TGTGCCAGTAGTATGTCCTCCCAACGACAGGGCCTCTACGAGCAGTACTTC
J gene: TRBJ2-7
D gene: TRBD1
clone size: .
V gene: TRBV19

CDR3 protein: CASSLGRGYEQYF
CDR3 DNA: TGTGCCAGCAGCTTGGGACGGGGCTACGAGCAGTACTTC
J gene: TRBJ2-7
D gene: .
clone size: many
V gene: TRBV7-8

CDR3 protein: CASSFFRGPSYEQYF
CDR3 DNA: TGTGCCAGCAGTTTTTTCAGGGGACCGTCCTACGAGCAGTACTTC
J gene: TRBJ2-7
D gene: .
clone size: few
V gene: TRBV27

CDR3 protein: CASSFRDLRIYNEQFF
CDR3 DNA: TGTGCCAGCAGTTTCCGGGACTTACGGATCTACAATGAGCAGTTCTTC
J gene: TRBJ2-1
D gene: .
clone size: .
V gene: TRBV28

CDR3 protein: CASSKTAQETQYF
CDR3 DNA: TGTGCCAGCAGTAAGACAGCTCAAGAGACCCAGTACTTC
J gene: TRBJ2-5
D gene: .
clone size: many
V gene: TRBV6-5

CDR3 protein: CASSAPGVGVWDTEAFF
CDR3 DNA: TGTGCCAGCAGCGCCCCAGGGGTCGGCGTGTGGGACACTGAAGCTTTCTTT
J gene: TRBJ1-1
D gene: .
clone size: many
V gene: TRBV9

CDR3 protein: CASSQQGEAFF
CDR3 DNA: TGCGCCAGCAGCCAGCAGGGCGAAGCTTTCTTT
J gene: TRBJ1-1
D gene: .
clone size: few
V gene: TRBV4-1

CDR3 protein: CASSQQSSRIYEQYF
CDR3 DNA: TGTGCCAGCAGCCAACAGTCTAGCCGAATCTACGAGCAGTACTTC
J gene: TRBJ2-7
D gene: .
clone size: many
V gene: TRBV4-2

CDR3 protein: CASSIGHGELFF
CDR3 DNA: TGTGCCAGTAGTATAGGTCACGGGGAGCTGTTTTTT
J gene: TRBJ2-2
D gene: .
clone size: many
V gene: TRBV19

CDR3 protein: CSGTGSPETQYF
CDR3 DNA: TGCAGCGGGACAGGGAGTCCAGAGACCCAGTACTTC
J gene: TRBJ2-5
D gene: TRBD1
clone size: many
V gene: TRBV29-1

CDR3 protein: CASSQDLGSSYEQYF
CDR3 DNA: TGCGCCAGCAGCCAAGATTTGGGGTCGAGCTACGAGCAGTACTTC
J gene: TRBJ2-7
D gene: .
clone size: many
V gene: TRBV4-3

CDR3 protein: CASSPVEGYSNQPQHF
CDR3 DNA: TGTGCCAGCAGCCCTGTGGAGGGGTATAGCAATCAGCCCCAGCATTTT
J gene: TRBJ1-5
D gene: .
clone size: .
V gene: TRBV12-3/TRBV12-4

CDR3 protein: CATSSGQAYTQYF
CDR3 DNA: TGTGCCACCAGCAGCGGACAGGCTTATACGCAGTATTTT
J gene: TRBJ2-3
D gene: TRBD1
clone size: many
V gene: TRBV15

CDR3 protein: CASSHQTRTQETQYF
CDR3 DNA: TGTGCCAGCAGTCATCAGACACGTACCCAAGAGACCCAGTACTTC
J gene: TRBJ2-5
D gene: .
clone size: many
V gene: TRBV7-6

CDR3 protein: CASRLSGSNPGELFF
CDR3 DNA: TGTGCCAGCAGACTTAGCGGGAGTAATCCCGGGGAGCTGTTTTTT
J gene: TRBJ2-2
D gene: TRBD2
clone size: many
V gene: TRBV27

CDR3 protein: CASSISTGLNTEAFF
CDR3 DNA: TGTGCCAGTAGTATAAGCACAGGGCTGAACACTGAAGCTTTCTTT
J gene: TRBJ1-1
D gene: .
clone size: .
V gene: TRBV19

CDR3 protein: CASRPGLVGELFF
CDR3 DNA: TGTGCCAGCAGGCCAGGACTAGTTGGGGAGCTGTTTTTT
J gene: TRBJ2-2
D gene: TRBD2
clone size: few
V gene: TRBV27

CDR3 protein: CASSPGQGTPRRYF
CDR3 DNA: TGTGCCAGCAGCCCCGGCCAAGGGACCCCCCGGAGGTATTTT
J gene: TRBJ2-3
D gene: .
clone size: many
V gene: TRBV6-5

CDR3 protein: CASSLRGPEAFF
CDR3 DNA: TGTGCCAGCAGCTTAAGGGGTCCTGAAGCTTTCTTT
J gene: TRBJ1-1
D gene: .
clone size: many
V gene: TRBV7-9

CDR3 protein: CANLRRQANYGYTF
CDR3 DNA: TGTGCCAACCTTCGGCGGCAGGCTAACTATGGCTACACCTTC
J gene: TRBJ1-2
D gene: .
clone size: .
V gene: TRBV6-4

CDR3 protein: CASGATRLIDPF
CDR3 DNA: TGTGCCAGCGGGGCCACAAGGCTGATAGACCCCTTC
J gene: TRBJ1-2
D gene: .
clone size: .
V gene: TRBV2

CDR3 protein: CSARETLVGTGELFF
CDR3 DNA: TGCAGTGCTAGAGAGACATTAGTCGGCACCGGGGAGCTGTTTTTT
J gene: TRBJ2-2
D gene: .
clone size: many
V gene: TRBV20-1

CDR3 protein: CASGLAAGARTDTQYF
CDR3 DNA: TGTGCTAGTGGTTTGGCCGCGGGGGCCCGCACAGATACGCAGTATTTT
J gene: TRBJ2-3
D gene: .
clone size: many
V gene: TRBV12-5

CDR3 protein: CAGSPNRWDELYF
CDR3 DNA: TGTGCCGGCAGCCCGAATCGGTGGGACGAGCTGTACTTC
J gene: TRBJ2-7
D gene: .
clone size: once
V gene: TRBV7-9

CDR3 protein: CASSQLISGTYEQYF
CDR3 DNA: TGTGCCAGCAGCCAGTTGATTAGCGGGACTTACGAGCAGTACTTC
J gene: TRBJ2-7
D gene: TRBD2
clone size: few
V gene: TRBV4-2

CDR3 protein: CASSLGWLRSYNEQFF
CDR3 DNA: TGTGCCAGCAGCTTGGGATGGCTCCGCTCCTACAATGAGCAGTTCTTC
J gene: TRBJ2-1
D gene: .
clone size: few
V gene: TRBV5-6

CDR3 protein: CASRKSSYEQYF
CDR3 DNA: TGTGCCAGCAGAAAAAGCTCCTACGAGCAGTACTTC
J gene: TRBJ2-7
D gene: .
clone size: few
V gene: TRBV12-3/TRBV12-4

CDR3 protein: CASSLQGHDEQYF
CDR3 DNA: TGCGCCAGCAGCTTGCAGGGGCATGACGAGCAGTACTTC
J gene: TRBJ2-7
D gene: .
clone size: many
V gene: TRBV5-1

CDR3 protein: CASSPGGSDTQYF
CDR3 DNA: TGTGCCAGCAGCCCAGGGGGCTCAGATACGCAGTATTTT
J gene: TRBJ2-3
D gene: TRBD1
clone size: many
V gene: TRBV12-3/TRBV12-4

CDR3 protein: CSARDGTVNAGELFF
CDR3 DNA: TGCAGTGCTAGAGATGGGACGGTGAACGCCGGGGAGCTGTTTTTT
J gene: TRBJ2-2
D gene: .
clone size: few
V gene: TRBV20-1

CDR3 protein: CASSPTSGGPGTDTQYF
CDR3 DNA: TGTGCCAGCAGCCCTACTAGCGGGGGGCCGGGGACAGATACGCAGTATTTT
J gene: TRBJ2-3
D gene: TRBD2
clone size: many
V gene: TRBV7-6

CDR3 protein: CASGWWGTGELFF
CDR3 DNA: TGTGCCAGCGGCTGGTGGGGGACCGGGGAGCTGTTTTTT
J gene: TRBJ2-2
D gene: .
clone size: many
V gene: TRBV19

CDR3 protein: CASSYSSFAEAFF
CDR3 DNA: TGTGCCAGCAGTTACAGTAGTTTCGCTGAAGCTTTCTTT
J gene: TRBJ1-1
D gene: .
clone size: .
V gene: TRBV27

CDR3 protein: CASSPPGQTYEQYF
CDR3 DNA: TGTGCCAGCAGTCCCCCGGGACAGACCTACGAGCAGTACTTC
J gene: TRBJ2-7
D gene: TRBD1
clone size: .
V gene: TRBV6-2/TRBV6-3

CDR3 protein: CASSQWAQGFGYTF
CDR3 DNA: TGTGCCAGCAGCCAATGGGCCCAGGGATTTGGCTACACCTTC
J gene: TRBJ1-2
D gene: .
clone size: many
V gene: TRBV3-1

CDR3 protein: CASSRGRDDEQYF
CDR3 DNA: TGTGCCAGCAGCCGGGGGCGAGACGACGAGCAGTACTTC
J gene: TRBJ2-7
D gene: .
clone size: many
V gene: TRBV2

CDR3 protein: CASSLAGASYNQPQHF
CDR3 DNA: TGTGCCAGTAGTCTTGCAGGGGCTTCCTACAATCAGCCCCAGCATTTT
J gene: TRBJ1-5
D gene: .
clone size: few
V gene: TRBV19

CDR3 protein: CASSQEFSGGPNTGELFF
CDR3 DNA: TGCGCCAGCAGCCAAGAGTTTAGCGGGGGCCCGAACACCGGGGAGCTGTTTTTT
J gene: TRBJ2-2
D gene: TRBD2
clone size: few
V gene: TRBV4-3